This T cell receptor beta chain came from a study of CD8+CD57+ T cells in acquired aplastic anemia. The CDR3 length is 15 residues. Trimming removed 5 bases from V and 6 bases from J, with 14 bases in between. The germline CDR1 and CDR2 sequences are SNHLY and FYNNEI. This clonotype was seen many times. Genomic DNA, serving as template, underwent TCR beta VDJ and CDR3 profiling. MiXCR, applied by TCRdb to the reads, yields one record per CDR3 protein. Among about 210,000 distinct CDR3 sequences, roughly 33% were seen once, and the ten largest hold 1% to 1.3%. This receptor was obtained from a human donor in good health, serving as a control. The V call is TRBV2, the J call TRBJ1-6, with D possibly being TRBD1 (5 bases). Sequencing was carried out using sorted CD4+, CD8+, or CD8+CD57+ T cells (not recorded which) from PBMCs. CDR3 protein: CASSPDSPANSPLHF. The CDR3, as DNA: TGTGCCAGCAGTCCAGACAGTCCCGCTAATTCACCCCTCCACTTT.